These 8 T cell receptor beta chains came from one sample sequenced in a study of cytomegalovirus exposure and HLA in healthy donors. The PCR used 60 Vbeta and 13 Jbeta primers. Sequencing was performed with immunoSEQ multiplex PCR; in TCRdb, only in-frame clones are kept and a portion is missing. Of tens of thousands of clones in the sample, roughly 73% were seen once. Sequences were obtained from PBMCs. The receptors were sampled from a woman aged 40 to 50 in good health and CMV-seropositive.

This clone was counted once. This rearrangement joins TRBV5-1 to TRBJ1-1, with 9 bases matching TRBD1. CDR3 size: 14 residues. In germline, CDR1 is SGHRS, CDR2 YFSETQ. The ends lost 2 bases at V and 1 base at J; junction bases unmatched: 0. This CDR3 is CASSLQGANTEAFF. DNA for the CDR3: TGCGCCAGCAGCTTACAGGGGGCGAACACTGAAGCTTTCTTT.

V gene TRBV5-5 combines with J gene TRBJ2-3, with 8 bases identical to TRBD2. The germline CDR1 and CDR2 sequences are SGHKS and YYEKEE (reference sequence). The CDR3 totals 15 residues. J gave up 6 bases and V 1 base, and 7 bases lay outside the gene matches. The CDR3 region is CASSLLGGAGDTQYF. The DNA for the CDR3 is TGTGCCAGCAGCTTGCTCGGGGGGGCCGGGGATACGCAGTATTTT.

The chain joins TRBV6-1 to TRBJ1-1, with TRBD1 matching 9 bases. Germline CDR1 and CDR2: MNHNS and SASEGT. The CDR3 contains 14 residues. With 4 bases clipped from V and 1 base from J, the junction kept 1 base outside the gene matches. The CDR3 DNA reads TGTGCCAGCAGTGGGGACAGGGCGAACACTGAAGCTTTCTTT. Its protein product is CASSGDRANTEAFF.

The V gene is TRBV2, the J gene TRBJ2-7; 11 bases map to TRBD1. V trimming: 7 bases; J trimming: 5 bases; junction bases outside the gene matches: 4. This CDR3 is built from 13 residues. Germline values: CDR1 SNHLY, CDR2 FYNNEI. The CDR3 nucleotides are TGTGCCAGCAAGGGACAGGGGGATAACGAGCAGTACTTC. Translation gives CASKGQGDNEQYF.

This clone was counted between two and nine times. An end of the junction does not agree with germline; a read error may underlie this. The rearrangement joins TRBV29-1 to TRBJ1-1, with 7 bases lining up with TRBD1. Germline lookup yields CDR1 SQVTM and CDR2 ANQGSEA. The CDR3 spans 12 residues. CDR3 protein: CSVEGSGKGAQF. The CDR3 DNA reads TGCAGCGTTGAAGGATCGGGGAAGGGGGCTCAGTTT.

This sequence joins TRBV7-2 and TRBJ1-6; TRBD1 is a possible D gene (5 bases). The CDR3 loop spans 14 amino acids. CDR1 and CDR2 from the germline V gene are SGHTA and FQGNSA. Trimming stripped 3 bases from V and 5 bases from J, with 8 bases between. CDR3 nucleotides: TGTGCCAGCAGCTTCGGGGGGGATAATTCACCCCTCCACTTT. Its translation is CASSFGGDNSPLHF.

The chain has TRBV12-1 and TRBJ1-5. TRBV12-1 is listed as a pseudogene. The CDR3 is made up of 15 amino acids. CDR3 sequence reads: CASSRRGGCNQPQHF. CDR3 bases: TGTGCCAGCAGCAGAAGGGGGGGCTGCAATCAGCCCCAGCATTTT.

The V gene is TRBV4-3, the J gene TRBJ1-2; possible D gene TRBD1, 5 bases. The germline V gene encodes CDR1 LGHNA and CDR2 YSLEER. V shed 0 bases and J shed 4 bases, with 15 bases lying between them. The CDR3 contains 16 residues. CDR3 DNA: TGCGCCAGCAGCCAAGATTACCCGGGGGGTTCCTATGGCTACACCTTC. It specifies CASSQDYPGGSYGYTF.